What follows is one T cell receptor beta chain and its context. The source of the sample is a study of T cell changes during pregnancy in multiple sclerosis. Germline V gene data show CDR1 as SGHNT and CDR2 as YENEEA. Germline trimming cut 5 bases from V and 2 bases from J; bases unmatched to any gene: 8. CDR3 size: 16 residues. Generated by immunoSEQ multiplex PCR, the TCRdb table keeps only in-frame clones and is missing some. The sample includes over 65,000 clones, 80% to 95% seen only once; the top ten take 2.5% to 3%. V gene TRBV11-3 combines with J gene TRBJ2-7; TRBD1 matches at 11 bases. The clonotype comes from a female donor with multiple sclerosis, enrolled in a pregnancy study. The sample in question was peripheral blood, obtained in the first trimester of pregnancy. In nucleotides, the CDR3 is TGTGCCAGCAGCCTAAATACGGGACAGGGGGCCTACGAGCAGTACTTC. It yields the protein CASSLNTGQGAYEQYF.